A single sample gave rise to the 9 T cell receptor beta chains below, sequenced in a study of T cell responses to AZD1222 COVID-19 vaccine. The data were produced by immunoSEQ multiplex PCR, yet TCRdb's version contains in-frame clones alone and is incomplete. Of approximately 73,000 clones listed, 84% are singletons. The source material was peripheral blood, sampled on day 0 of AZD1222 vaccination. The receptors shown here come from an adult in good health.

This chain connects TRBV11-3 to TRBJ2-2, with D possibly matching TRBD1 (6 bases). CDR3 length: 13 residues. V lost 9 bases and J 4 bases, leaving 12 bases between the germline ends. CDR1 is SGHNT and CDR2 is YENEEA in the germline V gene. Written as DNA, the CDR3 is TGTGCCAGTGGACAGTTTTCCACCGGGGAGCTGTTTTTT. Translated, it gives CASGQFSTGELFF.

This chain connects TRBV4-2 to TRBJ2-7; a possible D gene is TRBD1 (6 bases). Trimming stripped 1 base from V and 3 bases from J, with 10 bases between. The CDR3 consists of 14 residues. Germline CDR1 is LGHNA and CDR2 is YNFKEQ. CDR3 sequence: CASSQVEDSYEQYF. CDR3 in DNA: TGTGCCAGCAGCCAAGTTGAGGACAGCTACGAGCAGTACTTC.

The chain uses TRBV5-7 and TRBJ2-4; possibly TRBD2 for D (5 bases). TRBV5-7 falls under the ORF class, with uncertain function. This CDR3 contains 17 residues. Trimming cost V 3 bases and J 0 bases, with 16 bases left between them. CDR3 sequence (DNA): TGTGCCAGCAGCTCTCTCGGGAAACCTCTAGCCAAAAACATTCAGTACTTC. It specifies CASSSLGKPLAKNIQYF.

This clone appeared once. CDR3 residues: CASSPNPTRDYGYTF. In nucleotides, the CDR3 is TGTGCCAGCTCACCGAACCCAACTAGGGACTATGGCTACACCTTC. The chain links TRBV18 to TRBJ1-2, with unresolved D. Germline CDR1 KGHSH, CDR2 LQKENI. The CDR3 runs to 15 residues. Trimming shortened V by 3 bases and J by 3 bases, and 14 bases separated the two germline ends.

The V gene is TRBV5-1, the J gene TRBJ1-1; D possibly corresponds to TRBD1 (5 bases). CDR3 length equals 16 residues. V lost 0 bases and J 2 bases, leaving 14 bases between the germline ends. Germline CDR1 and CDR2: SGHRS and YFSETQ. The CDR3 DNA is TGCGCCAGCAGCTTGGTGGGGGGTGGAAGAAACACTGAAGCTTTCTTT. Translating it yields CASSLVGGGRNTEAFF.

The chain links TRBV5-1 to TRBJ2-7, with D tentatively TRBD1 (6 bases). Between the trimmed V and J ends, which lost 3 bases and 0 bases, there was a span of 13 bases. The CDR3 sequence is 15 residues long. Germline loops: CDR1 SGHRS, CDR2 YFSETQ. The DNA for the CDR3 is TGCGCCAGCAGCTCCGGACAGACCAGCTCCTACGAGCAGTACTTC. It codes for CASSSGQTSSYEQYF. Supplemented by reference TRBV5-1 and TRBJ2-7, the full variable domain reads KAGVTQTPRYLIKTRGQQVTLSCSPISGHRSVSWYQQTPGQGLQFLFEYFSETQRNKGNFPGRFSGRQFSNSRSEMNVSTLELGDSALYLCASSSGQTSSYEQYFGPGTRLTVT.

V is TRBV5-1 and J is TRBJ2-1; 15 bases fit TRBD2. Looked up from germline, CDR1 is SGHRS and CDR2 is YFSETQ. V lost 0 bases to trimming and J lost 0 bases; unmatched junction nucleotides: 7. The CDR3 loop spans 20 amino acids. CDR3 amino acids: CASSLGGTSGGTTSYNEQFF. DNA of the CDR3: TGCGCCAGCAGCTTGGGTGGGACTAGCGGGGGGACGACCTCCTACAATGAGCAGTTCTTC.

The genes are TRBV7-3 and TRBJ2-3; TRBD2 agrees at 10 bases. The CDR3 is 16 amino acids. Per germline, CDR1 SGHTA and CDR2 FQGTGA. Trimming at V came to 1 base and at J to 4 bases, leaving 5 bases not matched to a gene. The CDR3 loop is CASSLSSLAGADTQYF. CDR3 bases: TGTGCCAGCAGCTTAAGTTCTCTAGCGGGGGCAGATACGCAGTATTTT.

The chain combines TRBV19 with TRBJ2-1; 11 bases are shared with TRBD2. Germline V gene lookup returns CDR1 LNHDA and CDR2 SQIVND (reference sequence). CDR3 length: 14 amino acids. J was trimmed by 7 bases and V by 3 bases; bases with no gene match: 2. The CDR3 reads CASSIPSGGNEQFF. CDR3 in DNA: TGTGCCAGTAGTATCCCTAGCGGGGGGAATGAGCAGTTCTTC.